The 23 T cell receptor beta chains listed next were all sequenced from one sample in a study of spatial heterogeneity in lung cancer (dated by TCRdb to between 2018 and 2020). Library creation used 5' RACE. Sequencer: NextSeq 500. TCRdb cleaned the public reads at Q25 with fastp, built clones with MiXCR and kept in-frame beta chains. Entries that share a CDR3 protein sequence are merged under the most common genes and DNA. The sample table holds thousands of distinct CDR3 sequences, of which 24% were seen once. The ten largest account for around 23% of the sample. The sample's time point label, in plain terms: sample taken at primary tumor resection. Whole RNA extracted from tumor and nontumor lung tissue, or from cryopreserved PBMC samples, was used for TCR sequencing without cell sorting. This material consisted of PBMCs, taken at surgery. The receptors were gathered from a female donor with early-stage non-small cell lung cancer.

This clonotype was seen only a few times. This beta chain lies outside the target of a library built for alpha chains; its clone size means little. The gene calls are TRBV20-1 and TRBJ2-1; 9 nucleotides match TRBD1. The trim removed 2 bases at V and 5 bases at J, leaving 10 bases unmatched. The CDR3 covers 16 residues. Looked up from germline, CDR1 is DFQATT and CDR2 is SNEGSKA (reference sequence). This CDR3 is CSARMAGTGINNEQFF. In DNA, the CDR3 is TGCAGTGCTAGAATGGCCGGGACAGGGATTAACAATGAGCAGTTCTTC.

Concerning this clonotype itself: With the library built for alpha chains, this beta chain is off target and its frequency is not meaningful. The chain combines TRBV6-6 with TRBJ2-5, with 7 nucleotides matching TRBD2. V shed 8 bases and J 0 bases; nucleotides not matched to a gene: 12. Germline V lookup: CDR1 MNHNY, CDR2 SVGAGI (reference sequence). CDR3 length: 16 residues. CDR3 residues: CASSPWGGRDQETQYF. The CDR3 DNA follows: TGTGCCAGCTCCCCATGGGGGGGGAGGGACCAAGAGACCCAGTACTTC.

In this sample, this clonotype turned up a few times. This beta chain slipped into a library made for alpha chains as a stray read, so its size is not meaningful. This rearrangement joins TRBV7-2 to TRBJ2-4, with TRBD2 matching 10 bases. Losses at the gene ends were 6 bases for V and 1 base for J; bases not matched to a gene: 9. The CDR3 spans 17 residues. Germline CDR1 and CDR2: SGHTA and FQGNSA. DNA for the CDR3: TGTGCCAGCAGTCAAGCCGGGACTAGCGTGGCCAAAAACATTCAGTACTTC. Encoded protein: CASSQAGTSVAKNIQYF.

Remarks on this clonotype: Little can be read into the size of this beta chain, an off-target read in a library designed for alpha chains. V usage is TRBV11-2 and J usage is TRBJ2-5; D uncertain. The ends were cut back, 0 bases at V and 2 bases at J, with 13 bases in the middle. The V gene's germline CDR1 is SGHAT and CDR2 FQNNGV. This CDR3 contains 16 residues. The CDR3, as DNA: TGTGCCAGCAGCTTAGATCTGGGTGCCCTACAAGAGACCCAGTACTTC. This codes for CASSLDLGALQETQYF.

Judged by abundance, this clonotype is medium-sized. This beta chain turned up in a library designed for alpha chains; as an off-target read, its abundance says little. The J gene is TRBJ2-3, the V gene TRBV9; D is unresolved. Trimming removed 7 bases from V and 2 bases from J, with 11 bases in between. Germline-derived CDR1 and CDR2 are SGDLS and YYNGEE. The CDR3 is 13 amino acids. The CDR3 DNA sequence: TGTGCCAGCTCCCCTCATGACACAGATACGCAGTATTTT. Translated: CASSPHDTDTQYF.

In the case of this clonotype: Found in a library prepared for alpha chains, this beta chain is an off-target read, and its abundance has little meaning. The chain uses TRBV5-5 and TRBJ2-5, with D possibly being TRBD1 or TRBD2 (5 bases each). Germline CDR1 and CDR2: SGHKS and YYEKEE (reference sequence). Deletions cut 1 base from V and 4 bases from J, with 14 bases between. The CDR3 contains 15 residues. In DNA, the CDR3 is TGTGCCAGCAGCTTGCTTATCAGGGAGATAGAGACCCAGTACTTC. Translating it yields CASSLLIREIETQYF.

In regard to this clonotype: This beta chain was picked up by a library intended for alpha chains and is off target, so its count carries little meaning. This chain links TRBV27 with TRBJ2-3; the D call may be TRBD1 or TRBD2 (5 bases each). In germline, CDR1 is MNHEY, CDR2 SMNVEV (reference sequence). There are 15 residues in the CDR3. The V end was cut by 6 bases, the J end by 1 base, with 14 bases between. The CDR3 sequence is CASSSEGWGTDTQYF. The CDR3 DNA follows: TGTGCCAGCAGCTCAGAGGGGTGGGGCACAGATACGCAGTATTTT.

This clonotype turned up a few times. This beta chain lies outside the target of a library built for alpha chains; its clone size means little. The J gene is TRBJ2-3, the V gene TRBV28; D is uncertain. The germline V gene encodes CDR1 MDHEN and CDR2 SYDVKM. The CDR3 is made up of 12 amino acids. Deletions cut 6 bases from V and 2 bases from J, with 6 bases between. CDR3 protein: CASRTNTDTQYF. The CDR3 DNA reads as TGTGCCAGCAGGACGAACACAGATACGCAGTATTTT.

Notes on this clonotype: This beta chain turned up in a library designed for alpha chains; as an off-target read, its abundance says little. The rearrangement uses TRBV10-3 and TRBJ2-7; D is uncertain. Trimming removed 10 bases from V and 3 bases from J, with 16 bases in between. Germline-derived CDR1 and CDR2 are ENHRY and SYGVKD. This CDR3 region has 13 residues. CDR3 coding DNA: TGTGCCACCAGAGGCCGGCTCGACTACGAGCAGTACTTC. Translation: CATRGRLDYEQYF.

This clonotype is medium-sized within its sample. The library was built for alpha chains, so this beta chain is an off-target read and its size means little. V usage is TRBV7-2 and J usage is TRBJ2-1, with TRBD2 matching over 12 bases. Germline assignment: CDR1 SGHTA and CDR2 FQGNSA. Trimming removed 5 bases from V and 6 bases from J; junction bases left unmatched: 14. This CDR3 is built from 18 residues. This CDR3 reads CASSPRLAGASGGNEQFF. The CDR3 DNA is TGTGCCAGCAGCCCTCGACTAGCGGGAGCTTCAGGGGGCAATGAGCAGTTCTTC.

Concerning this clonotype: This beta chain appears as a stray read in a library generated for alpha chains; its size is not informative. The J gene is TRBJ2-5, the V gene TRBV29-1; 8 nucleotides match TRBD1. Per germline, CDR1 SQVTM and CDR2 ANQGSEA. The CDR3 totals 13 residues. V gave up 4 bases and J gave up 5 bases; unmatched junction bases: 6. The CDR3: CSVAQGALETQYF. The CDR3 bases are TGCAGCGTTGCCCAGGGGGCTTTGGAGACCCAGTACTTC.

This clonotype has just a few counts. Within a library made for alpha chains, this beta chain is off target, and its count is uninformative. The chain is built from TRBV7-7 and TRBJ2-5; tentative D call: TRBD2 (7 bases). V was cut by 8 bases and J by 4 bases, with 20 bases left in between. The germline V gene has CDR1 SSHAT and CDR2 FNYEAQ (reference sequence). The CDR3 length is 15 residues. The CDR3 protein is CASGRGNSGPETQYF. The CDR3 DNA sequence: TGTGCCAGCGGGAGGGGGAACTCCGGGCCAGAGACCCAGTACTTC.

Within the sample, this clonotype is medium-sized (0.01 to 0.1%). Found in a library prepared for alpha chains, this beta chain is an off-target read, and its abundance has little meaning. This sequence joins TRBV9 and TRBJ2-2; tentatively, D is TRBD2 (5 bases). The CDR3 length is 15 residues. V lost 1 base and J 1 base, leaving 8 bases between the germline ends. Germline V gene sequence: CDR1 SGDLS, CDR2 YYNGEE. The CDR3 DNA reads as TGTGCCAGCAGCGTAAGACGGGAGAACACCGGGGAGCTGTTTTTT. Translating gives CASSVRRENTGELFF.

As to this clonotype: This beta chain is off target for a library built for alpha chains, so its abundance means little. The CDR3, as DNA: TGTGCCAGCAGTTTATTCAGCCGAGAGACCCAGTACTTC. As protein: CASSLFSRETQYF. The chain is built from TRBV12-3 or TRBV12-4 and TRBJ2-5; D not certain. This CDR3 comprises 13 residues. V lost 2 bases and J lost 4, with 8 bases in between.

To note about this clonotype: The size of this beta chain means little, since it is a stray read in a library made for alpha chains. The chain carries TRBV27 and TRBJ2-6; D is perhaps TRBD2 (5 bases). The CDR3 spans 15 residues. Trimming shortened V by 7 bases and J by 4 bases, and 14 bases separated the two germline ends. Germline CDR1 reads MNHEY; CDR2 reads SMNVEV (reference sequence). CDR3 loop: CASTPAGSGANVLTF. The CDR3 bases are TGTGCCAGCACCCCTGCGGGTTCGGGGGCCAACGTCCTGACTTTC.

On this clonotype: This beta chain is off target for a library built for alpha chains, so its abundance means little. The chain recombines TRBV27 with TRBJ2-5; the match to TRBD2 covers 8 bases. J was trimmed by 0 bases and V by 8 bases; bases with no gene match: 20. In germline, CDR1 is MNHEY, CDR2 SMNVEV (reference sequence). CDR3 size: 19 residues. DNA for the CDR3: TGTGCCAGCTTCTTAGGACGGAGCGGGAGAGTGAGTAACCAAGAGACCCAGTACTTC. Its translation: CASFLGRSGRVSNQETQYF.

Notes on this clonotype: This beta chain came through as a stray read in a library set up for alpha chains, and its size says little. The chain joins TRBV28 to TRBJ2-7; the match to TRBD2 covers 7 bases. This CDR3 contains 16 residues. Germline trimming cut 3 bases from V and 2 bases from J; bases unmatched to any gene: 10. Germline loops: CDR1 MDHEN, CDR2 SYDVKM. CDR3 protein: CASSFHLAVLTYEQYF. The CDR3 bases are TGTGCCAGCAGTTTCCACCTAGCGGTATTGACCTACGAGCAGTACTTC.

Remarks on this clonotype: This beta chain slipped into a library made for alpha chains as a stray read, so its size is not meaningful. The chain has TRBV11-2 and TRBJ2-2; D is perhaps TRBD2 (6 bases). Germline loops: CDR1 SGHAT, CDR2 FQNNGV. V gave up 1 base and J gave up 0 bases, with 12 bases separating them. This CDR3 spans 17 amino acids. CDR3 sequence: CASSLVTGVSNTGELFF. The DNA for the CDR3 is TGTGCCAGCAGCTTAGTAACGGGAGTATCGAACACCGGGGAGCTGTTTTTT.

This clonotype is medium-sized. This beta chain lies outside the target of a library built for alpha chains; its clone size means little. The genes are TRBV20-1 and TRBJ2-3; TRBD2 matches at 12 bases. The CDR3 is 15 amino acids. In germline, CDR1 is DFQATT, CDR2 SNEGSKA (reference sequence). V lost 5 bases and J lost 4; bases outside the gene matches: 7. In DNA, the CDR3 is TGCAGTGCTGAGACTAGCGGGAGATCTTCAGATACGCAGTATTTT. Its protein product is CSAETSGRSSDTQYF.

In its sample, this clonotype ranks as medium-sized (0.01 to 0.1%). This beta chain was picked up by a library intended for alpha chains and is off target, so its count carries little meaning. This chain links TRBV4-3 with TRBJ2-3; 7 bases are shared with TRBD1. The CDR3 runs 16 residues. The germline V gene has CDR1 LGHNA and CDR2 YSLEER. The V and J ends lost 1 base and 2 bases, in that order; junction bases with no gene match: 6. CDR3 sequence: CASSQGRGRITDTQYF. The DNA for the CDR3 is TGCGCCAGCAGCCAAGGTAGGGGGCGGATCACAGATACGCAGTATTTT.

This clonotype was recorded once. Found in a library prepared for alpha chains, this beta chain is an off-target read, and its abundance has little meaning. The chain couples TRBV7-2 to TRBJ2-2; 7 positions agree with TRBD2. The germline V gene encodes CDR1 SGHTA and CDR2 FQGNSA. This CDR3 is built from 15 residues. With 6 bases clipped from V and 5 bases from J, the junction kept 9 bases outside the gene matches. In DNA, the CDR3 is TGTACCAGCAGACCAGAGGGAGCGGGGACCGGGGAGCTGTTTTTT. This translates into CTSRPEGAGTGELFF.

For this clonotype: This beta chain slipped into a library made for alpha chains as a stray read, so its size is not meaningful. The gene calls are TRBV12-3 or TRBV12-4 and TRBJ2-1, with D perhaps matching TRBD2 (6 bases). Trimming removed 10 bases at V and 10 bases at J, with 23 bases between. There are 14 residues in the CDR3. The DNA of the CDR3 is TGTGCCACCACTACCTCACTAGCCGGCCGCGAGCAGTTCTTC. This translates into CATTTSLAGREQFF.

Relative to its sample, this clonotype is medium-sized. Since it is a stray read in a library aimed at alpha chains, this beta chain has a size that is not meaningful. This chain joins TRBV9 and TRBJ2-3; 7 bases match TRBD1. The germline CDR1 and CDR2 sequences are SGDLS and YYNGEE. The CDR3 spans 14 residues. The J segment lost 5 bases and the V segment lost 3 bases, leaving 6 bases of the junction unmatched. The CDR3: CASSGTGQGDTQYF. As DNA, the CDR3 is TGTGCCAGCAGCGGGACAGGTCAGGGAGATACGCAGTATTTT.